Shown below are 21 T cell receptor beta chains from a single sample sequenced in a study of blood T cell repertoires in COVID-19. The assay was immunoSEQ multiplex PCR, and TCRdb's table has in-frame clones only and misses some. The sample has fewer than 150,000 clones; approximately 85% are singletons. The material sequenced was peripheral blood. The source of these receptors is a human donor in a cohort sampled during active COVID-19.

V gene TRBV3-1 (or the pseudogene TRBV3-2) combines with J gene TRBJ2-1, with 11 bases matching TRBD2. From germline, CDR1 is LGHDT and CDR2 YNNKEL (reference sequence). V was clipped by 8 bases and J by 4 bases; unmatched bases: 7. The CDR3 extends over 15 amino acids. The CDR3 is CASEMRLAGYNEQFF. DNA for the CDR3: TGTGCCAGCGAAATGCGACTAGCGGGGTACAATGAGCAGTTCTTC.

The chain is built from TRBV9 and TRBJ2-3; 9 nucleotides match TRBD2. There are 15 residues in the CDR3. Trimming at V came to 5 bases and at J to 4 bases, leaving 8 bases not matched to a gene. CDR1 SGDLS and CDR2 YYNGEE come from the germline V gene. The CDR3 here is CASSSGGNGADTQYF. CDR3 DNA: TGTGCCAGCAGTAGCGGGGGTAATGGCGCAGATACGCAGTATTTT. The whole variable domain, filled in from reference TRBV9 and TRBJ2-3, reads DSGVTQTPKHLITATGQRVTLRCSPRSGDLSVYWYQQSLDQGLQFLIQYYNGEERAKGNILERFSAQQFPDLHSELNLSSLELGDSALYFCASSSGGNGADTQYFGPGTRLTVL.

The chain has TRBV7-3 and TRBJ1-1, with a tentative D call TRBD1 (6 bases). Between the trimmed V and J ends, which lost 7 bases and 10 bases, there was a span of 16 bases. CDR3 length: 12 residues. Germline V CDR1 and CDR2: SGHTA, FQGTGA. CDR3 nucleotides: TGTGCCAGCACCGACCCGGGGGGCCCAGCTTTCTTT. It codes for CASTDPGGPAFF.

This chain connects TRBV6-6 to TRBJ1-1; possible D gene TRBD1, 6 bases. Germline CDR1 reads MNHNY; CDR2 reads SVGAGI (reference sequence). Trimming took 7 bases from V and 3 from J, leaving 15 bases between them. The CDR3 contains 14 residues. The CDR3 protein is CASTSTGWDTEAFF. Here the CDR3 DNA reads TGTGCCAGCACTAGTACAGGGTGGGACACTGAAGCTTTCTTT.

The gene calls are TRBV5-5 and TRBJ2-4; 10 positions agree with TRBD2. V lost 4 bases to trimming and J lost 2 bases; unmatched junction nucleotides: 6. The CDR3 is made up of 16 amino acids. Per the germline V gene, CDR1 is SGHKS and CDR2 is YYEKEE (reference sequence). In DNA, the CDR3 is TGTGCCAGCAGCAGCGGGGGGGCCGTCTCCAAAAACATTCAGTACTTC. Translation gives CASSSGGAVSKNIQYF.

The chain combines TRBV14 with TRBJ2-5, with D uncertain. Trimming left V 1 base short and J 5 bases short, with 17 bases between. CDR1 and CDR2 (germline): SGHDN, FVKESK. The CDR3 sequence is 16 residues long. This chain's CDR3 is CASSQGIKVTGETQYF. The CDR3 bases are TGTGCCAGCAGCCAAGGGATAAAGGTCACCGGGGAGACCCAGTACTTC.

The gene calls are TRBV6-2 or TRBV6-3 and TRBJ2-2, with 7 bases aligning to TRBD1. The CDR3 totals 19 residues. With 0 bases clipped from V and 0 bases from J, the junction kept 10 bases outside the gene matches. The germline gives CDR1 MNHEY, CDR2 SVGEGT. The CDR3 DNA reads TGTGCCAGCAGTTACTCAACTAAACCCGGGACAGCGAACACCGGGGAGCTGTTTTTT. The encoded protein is CASSYSTKPGTANTGELFF.

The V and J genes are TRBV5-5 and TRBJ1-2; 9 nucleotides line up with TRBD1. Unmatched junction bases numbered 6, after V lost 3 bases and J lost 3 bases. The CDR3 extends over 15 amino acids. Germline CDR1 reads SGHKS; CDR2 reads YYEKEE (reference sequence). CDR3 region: CASSYRDRADYGYTF. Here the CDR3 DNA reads TGTGCCAGCAGCTACCGGGACAGGGCCGACTATGGCTACACCTTC.

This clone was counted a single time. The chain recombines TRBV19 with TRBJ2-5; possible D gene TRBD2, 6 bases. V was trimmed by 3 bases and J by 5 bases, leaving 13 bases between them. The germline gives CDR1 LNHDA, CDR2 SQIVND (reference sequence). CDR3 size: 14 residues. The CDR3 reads CASSIGAGSETQYF. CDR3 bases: TGTGCCAGTAGTATCGGCGCGGGATCGGAGACCCAGTACTTC.

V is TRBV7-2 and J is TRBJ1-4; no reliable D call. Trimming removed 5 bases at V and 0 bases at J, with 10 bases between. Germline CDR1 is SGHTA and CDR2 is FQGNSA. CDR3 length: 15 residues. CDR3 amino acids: CASSRYFATNEKLFF. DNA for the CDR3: TGTGCCAGCAGCCGCTATTTCGCAACTAATGAAAAACTGTTTTTT.

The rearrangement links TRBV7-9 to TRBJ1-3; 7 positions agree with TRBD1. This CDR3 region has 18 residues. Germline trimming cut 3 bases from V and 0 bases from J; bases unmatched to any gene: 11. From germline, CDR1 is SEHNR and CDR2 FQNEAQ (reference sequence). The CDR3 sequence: CASSLEVQGFRSGNTIYF. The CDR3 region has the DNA TGTGCCAGCAGCTTGGAGGTACAGGGGTTCCGCTCTGGAAACACCATATATTTT. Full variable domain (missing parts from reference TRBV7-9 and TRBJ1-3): DTGVSQNPRHKITKRGQNVTFRCDPISEHNRLYWYRQTLGQGPEFLTYFQNEAQLEKSRLLSDRFSAERPKGSFSTLEIQRTEQGDSAMYLCASSLEVQGFRSGNTIYFGEGSWLTVV.

Written as DNA, the CDR3 is TGTGCCAGCAGCCCCGACAGGCACAATGAGCAGTTCTTC. It is translated as CASSPDRHNEQFF. The genes are TRBV5-6 and TRBJ2-1; weak D call: TRBD1 (6 bases). Between the trimmed V and J ends, which lost 4 bases and 5 bases, there was a span of 10 bases. This CDR3 comprises 13 residues. Per germline, CDR1 SGHDT and CDR2 YYEEEE.

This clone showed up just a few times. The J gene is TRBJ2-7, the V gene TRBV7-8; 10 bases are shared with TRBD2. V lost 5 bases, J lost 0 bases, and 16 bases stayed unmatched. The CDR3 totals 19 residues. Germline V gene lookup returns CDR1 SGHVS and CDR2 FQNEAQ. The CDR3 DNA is TGTGCCAGCAGCCGCTCGATTGCTAGCGGGGGCCCAAGCTCCTACGAGCAGTACTTC. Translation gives CASSRSIASGGPSSYEQYF.

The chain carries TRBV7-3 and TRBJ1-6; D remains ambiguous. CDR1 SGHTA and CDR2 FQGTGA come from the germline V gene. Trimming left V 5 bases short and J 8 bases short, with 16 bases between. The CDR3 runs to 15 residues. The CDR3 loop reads CASSEHSGYDSPLHF. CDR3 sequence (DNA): TGTGCCAGCAGCGAGCATTCAGGATACGATTCACCCCTCCACTTT.

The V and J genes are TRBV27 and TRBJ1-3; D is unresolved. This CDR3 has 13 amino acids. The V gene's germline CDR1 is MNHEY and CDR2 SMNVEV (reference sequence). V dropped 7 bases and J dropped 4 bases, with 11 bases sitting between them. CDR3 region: CASKTLVGNTIYF. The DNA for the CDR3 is TGTGCCAGCAAAACTTTAGTGGGAAACACCATATATTTT.

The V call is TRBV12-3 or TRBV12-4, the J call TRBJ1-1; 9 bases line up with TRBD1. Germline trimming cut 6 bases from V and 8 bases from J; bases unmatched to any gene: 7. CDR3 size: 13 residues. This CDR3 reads CASRSPGTGEAFF. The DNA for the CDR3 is TGTGCCAGCAGGTCCCCAGGGACAGGGGAAGCTTTCTTT.

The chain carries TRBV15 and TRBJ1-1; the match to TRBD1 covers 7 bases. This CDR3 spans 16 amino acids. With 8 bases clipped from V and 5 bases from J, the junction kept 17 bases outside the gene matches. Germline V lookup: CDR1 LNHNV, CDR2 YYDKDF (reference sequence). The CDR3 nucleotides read TGTGCCACCCACACCCTAGACAGGGCGATCGGAACTGAAGCTTTCTTT. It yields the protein CATHTLDRAIGTEAFF. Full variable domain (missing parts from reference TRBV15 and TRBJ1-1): DAMVIQNPRYQVTQFGKPVTLSCSQTLNHNVMYWYQQKSSQAPKLLFHYYDKDFNNEADTPDNFQSRRPNTSFCFLDIRSPGLGDTAMYLCATHTLDRAIGTEAFFGQGTRLTVV.

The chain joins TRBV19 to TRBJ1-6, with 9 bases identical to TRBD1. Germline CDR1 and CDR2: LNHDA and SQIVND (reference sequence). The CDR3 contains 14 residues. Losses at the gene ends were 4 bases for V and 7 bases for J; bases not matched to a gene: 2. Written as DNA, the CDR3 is TGTGCCAGTAGTAAGACAGGGGGGAATTCACCCCTCCACTTT. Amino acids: CASSKTGGNSPLHF.

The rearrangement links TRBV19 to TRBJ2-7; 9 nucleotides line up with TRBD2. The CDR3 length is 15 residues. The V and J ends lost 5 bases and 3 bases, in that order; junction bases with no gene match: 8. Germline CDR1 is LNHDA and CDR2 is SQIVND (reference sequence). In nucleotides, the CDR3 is TGTGCCAGTAGTTTGGCGGGGGGGCAAATCTACGAGCAGTACTTC. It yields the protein CASSLAGGQIYEQYF. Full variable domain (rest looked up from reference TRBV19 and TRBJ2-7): DGGITQSPKYLFRKEGQNVTLSCEQNLNHDAMYWYRQDPGQGLRLIYYSQIVNDFQKGDIAEGYSVSREKKESFPLTVTSAQKNPTAFYLCASSLAGGQIYEQYFGPGTRLTVT.

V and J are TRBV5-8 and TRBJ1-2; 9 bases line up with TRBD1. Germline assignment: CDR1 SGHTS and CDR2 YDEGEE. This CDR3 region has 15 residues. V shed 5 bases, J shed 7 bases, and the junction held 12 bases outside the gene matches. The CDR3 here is CASRLQGALLGGYTF. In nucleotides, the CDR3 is TGTGCCAGCAGGTTACAGGGGGCGCTTTTAGGTGGCTACACCTTC.

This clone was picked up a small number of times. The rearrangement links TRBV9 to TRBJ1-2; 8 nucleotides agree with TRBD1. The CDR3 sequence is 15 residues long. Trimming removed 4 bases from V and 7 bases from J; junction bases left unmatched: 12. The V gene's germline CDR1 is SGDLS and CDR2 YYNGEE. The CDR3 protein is CASSPRDRPIGGYTF. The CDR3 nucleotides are TGTGCCAGCAGCCCGCGGGACAGGCCTATCGGTGGCTACACCTTC.